This T cell receptor (beta chain) was identified in a study of molecular identifiers for immune sequencing clone quantification. Study as a whole: With replicates, the RNA of approximately 22,000 or 94,000 naive CD8 cells was split five ways and four were sequenced.

The CDR3 is made up of 17 amino acids. V dropped 4 bases and J dropped 1 base, with 19 bases sitting between them. This clonotype was detected ten times or more. Methods described previously were used for bulk TCR libraries, and listed TCR primers were applied. TCRdb re-derived calls from the PCR reads in MiXCR, one entry per CDR3 protein. The sample shows about 300,000 distinct CDR3 sequences, 20% to 25% of them seen only once. The rearrangement uses TRBV12-3 or TRBV12-4 and TRBJ2-5; D possibly corresponds to TRBD1 (5 bases). Sample: naive CD8+ T cells from blood, with Jurkat cell RNA spiked in. The subset was: FACS-sorted CD8+CD4-CCR7+CD45RA+ naive T cells. The receptor was derived from a human donor in good health. Some libraries in this study had Jurkat cell RNA spiked in. CDR3 bases: TGTGCCAGCAGTTCAGGAACGACGGACAAAGTCCAAGAGACCCAGTACTTC. It is translated as CASSSGTTDKVQETQYF.